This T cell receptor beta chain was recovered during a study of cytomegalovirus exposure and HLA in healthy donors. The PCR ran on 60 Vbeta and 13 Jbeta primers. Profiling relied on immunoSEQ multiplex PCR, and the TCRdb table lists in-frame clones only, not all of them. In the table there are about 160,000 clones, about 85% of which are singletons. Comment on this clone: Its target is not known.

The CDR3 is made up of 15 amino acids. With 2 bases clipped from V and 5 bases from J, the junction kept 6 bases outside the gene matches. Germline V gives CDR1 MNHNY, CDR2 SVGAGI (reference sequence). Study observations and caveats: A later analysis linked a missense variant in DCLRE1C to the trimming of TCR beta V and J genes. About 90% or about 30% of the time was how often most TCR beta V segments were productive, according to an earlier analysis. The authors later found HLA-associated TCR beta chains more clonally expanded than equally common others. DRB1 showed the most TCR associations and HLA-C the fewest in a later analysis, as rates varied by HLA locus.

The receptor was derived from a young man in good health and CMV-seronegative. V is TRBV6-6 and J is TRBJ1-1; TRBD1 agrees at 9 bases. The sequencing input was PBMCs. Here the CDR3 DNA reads TGTGCCAGCAGTTACCCGGGACAGGGTGAGACTGAAGCTTTCTTT. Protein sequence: CASSYPGQGETEAFF.